The 27 T cell receptor beta chains below come from one sample, sequenced in a study of response to subunit inactivated influenza vaccine. In TCRdb, the RT-PCR reads were re-called with MiXCR into one record per CDR3 protein. Found here are about 240,000 distinct CDR3 sequences, 12% of them singletons; the top ten hold 7.8%. The starting material was non-naive T cells sorted from PBMCs, obtained around two weeks before vaccination. The origin of the receptors is a man in his fifties or sixties who received an inactivated influenza vaccine.

CDR3 loop: CASSWSGQGGTDTQYF. The CDR3 DNA follows: TGCGCCAGCAGCTGGAGTGGACAGGGTGGCACAGATACGCAGTATTTT. The J gene is TRBJ2-3, the V gene TRBV5-1; 8 bases map to TRBD1. The CDR3 spans 16 residues. The V gene end was trimmed by 3 bases and the J gene end by 1 base; junction bases not matched to a gene: 7. Germline V CDR1 and CDR2: SGHRS, YFSETQ.

This clonotype was counted ten times or more. The rearrangement joins TRBV29-1 to TRBJ1-3, with unresolved D. Germline V gene lookup returns CDR1 SQVTM and CDR2 ANQGSEA. Trimming removed 2 bases from V and 0 bases from J, with 11 bases in between. This CDR3 is 15 amino acids long. This CDR3 is CSVETVASSGNTIYF. The CDR3 DNA follows: TGCAGCGTTGAAACAGTGGCTTCCTCTGGAAACACCATATATTTT.

The V and J genes are TRBV7-2 and TRBJ2-5; 10 bases line up with TRBD2. Unmatched junction bases numbered 6, after V lost 2 bases and J lost 0 bases. Germline CDR1 reads SGHTA; CDR2 reads FQGNSA. The CDR3 has 17 residues. The CDR3 bases are TGTGCCAGCAGCTTAAGAAGACTAGCGGGCTACCAAGAGACCCAGTACTTC. This encodes CASSLRRLAGYQETQYF.

This clonotype was seen more than once but under ten times. The chain has TRBV29-1 and TRBJ1-2; possibly TRBD1 for D (6 bases). Trimming removed 5 bases from V and 3 bases from J, with 19 bases in between. This CDR3 contains 15 residues. The germline V gene encodes CDR1 SQVTM and CDR2 ANQGSEA. The CDR3 DNA reads TGCAGCGTTTCCGGATTGGACAGAAATTACTATGGCTACACCTTC. Translated, it gives CSVSGLDRNYYGYTF.

The gene calls are TRBV3-1 and TRBJ1-2, with 8 positions matching TRBD1. Trimming at V came to 1 base and at J to 8 bases, leaving 3 bases not matched to a gene. This CDR3 has 13 amino acids. CDR1 is LGHDT, CDR2 YNNKEL, per germline (reference sequence). The CDR3 coding sequence is TGTGCCAGCAGCCAAGGACAGGGGAACGGCTACACCTTC. Amino acids: CASSQGQGNGYTF.

This clonotype was recorded at least ten times. The chain has TRBV28 and TRBJ2-3, with D perhaps given as TRBD1 or TRBD2 (5 bases each). Germline V gene lookup returns CDR1 MDHEN and CDR2 SYDVKM. The CDR3 covers 14 residues. V dropped 11 bases and J dropped 0 bases, with 15 bases sitting between them. Written as DNA, the CDR3 is TGTGCCTGTTCCAGGGACCGAAGCACAGATACGCAGTATTTT. This codes for CACSRDRSTDTQYF.

This clonotype has more than one count but fewer than ten. The V gene is TRBV11-2, the J gene TRBJ2-1; TRBD2 matches at 10 bases. CDR3 size: 18 residues. J was trimmed by 3 bases and V by 5 bases; bases with no gene match: 13. Germline lookup yields CDR1 SGHAT and CDR2 FQNNGV. CDR3 sequence (DNA): TGTGCCAGCAGCCGTAAAAGAACTAGCGGGATTTACTACAATGAGCAGTTCTTC. Its protein is CASSRKRTSGIYYNEQFF. Variable domain in full (rest from reference TRBV11-2 and TRBJ2-1): EAGVAQSPRYKIIEKRQSVAFWCNPISGHATLYWYQQILGQGPKLLIQFQNNGVVDDSQLPKDRFSAERLKGVDSTLKIQPAKLEDSAVYLCASSRKRTSGIYYNEQFFGPGTRLTVL.

This clonotype has at least ten counts. The chain carries TRBV7-6 and TRBJ1-5; no definite D call. Germline loops: CDR1 SGHVS, CDR2 FNYEAQ. This CDR3 is built from 14 residues. V lost 5 bases, J lost 7 bases, and 15 bases lay in between. This chain's CDR3 is CASSLGPSYQPQHF. The CDR3 region has the DNA TGTGCCAGCAGCCTCGGACCCTCTTACCAGCCCCAGCATTTT.

This clonotype occurred many times. The V call is TRBV7-2, the J call TRBJ1-6, with D unclear. The V end lost 2 bases, the J end lost 4 bases, and 0 bases lay between the germline ends. Germline CDR1 reads SGHTA; CDR2 reads FQGNSA. The CDR3 consists of 12 residues. CDR3 sequence (DNA): TGTGCCAGCAGCTTATATAATTCACCCCTCCACTTT. It specifies CASSLYNSPLHF.

The J gene is TRBJ1-5, the V gene TRBV20-1; 8 nucleotides agree with TRBD1. This CDR3 is built from 15 residues. With V trimmed by 3 bases and J by 9 bases, 13 bases remained unmatched. Germline lookup yields CDR1 DFQATT and CDR2 SNEGSKA (reference sequence). The CDR3 nucleotides read TGCAGTGCTAGTTCCGGACAGGGTCGGATGCGGCCCCAGCATTTT. Its protein product is CSASSGQGRMRPQHF.

The rearrangement joins TRBV28 to TRBJ2-7; no definite D call. The CDR3 has 13 residues. Trimming stripped 4 bases from V and 7 bases from J, with 14 bases between. The germline CDR1 and CDR2 sequences are MDHEN and SYDVKM. The CDR3 sequence: CASSSPDSKEQYF. The CDR3 DNA reads TGTGCCAGCAGTTCCCCAGATTCCAAGGAGCAGTACTTC.

This clonotype was observed a handful of times. The rearrangement links TRBV6-1 to TRBJ2-3; TRBD2 might be the D (5 bases). V was clipped by 4 bases and J by 5 bases, with 13 bases between them. The CDR3 sequence is 14 residues long. Germline lookup yields CDR1 MNHNS and CDR2 SASEGT. CDR3 coding DNA: TGTGCCAGCAGTGGGACTGGGTTTAAAGATACGCAGTATTTT. This sequence encodes CASSGTGFKDTQYF.

Points on this clonotype: A much larger clonotype is one base distant, so this may be a read error. V usage is TRBV3-1 and J usage is TRBJ2-1; TRBD1 is a possible D gene (6 bases). The V end lost 4 bases, the J end lost 10 bases, and 26 bases lay between the germline ends. CDR1 is LGHDT and CDR2 is YNNKEL in the germline V gene (reference sequence). The CDR3 loop spans 17 amino acids. CDR3 DNA sequence: TGTGCCAGCAGCCGAGATGGAGACAGGTTTTCCCAATTAGAGCAGTTCTTC. Protein sequence: CASSRDGDRFSQLEQFF.

The V gene is TRBV7-9, the J gene TRBJ2-1; the D is unclear. Germline V CDR1 and CDR2: SEHNR, FQNEAQ (reference sequence). V was clipped by 0 bases and J by 0 bases, with 3 bases between them. This CDR3 is 14 amino acids long. CDR3 sequence: CASSLAHSYNEQFF. CDR3 sequence (DNA): TGTGCCAGCAGCTTAGCGCACTCCTACAATGAGCAGTTCTTC.

This clonotype was detected ten times or more. The chain recombines TRBV6-6 with TRBJ1-2; possible D gene TRBD1, 5 bases. Germline V CDR1 and CDR2: MNHNY, SVGAGI (reference sequence). This CDR3 is built from 13 residues. Between the trimmed V and J ends, which lost 5 bases and 4 bases, there was a span of 11 bases. The DNA for the CDR3 is TGTGCCAGCAGTGCAGGGTCGGGCTATGGCTACACCTTC. It is translated as CASSAGSGYGYTF.

This clonotype was recorded at least ten times. J is TRBJ2-5 and V is TRBV7-9, with no clear D. V was pared by 4 bases and J by 5 bases, with 17 bases between. Germline V CDR1 and CDR2: SEHNR, FQNEAQ (reference sequence). This CDR3 contains 15 residues. CDR3 loop: CASSSMNRAGETQYF. CDR3 nucleotide sequence: TGTGCCAGCAGCTCCATGAACAGAGCCGGCGAGACCCAGTACTTC.

This clonotype showed up many times. The rearrangement joins TRBV5-6 to TRBJ2-7; 9 nucleotides line up with TRBD1. Germline values: CDR1 SGHDT, CDR2 YYEEEE. This CDR3 is 15 amino acids long. V was pared by 3 bases and J by 5 bases, with 9 bases of the junction left unmatched. CDR3 coding DNA: TGTGCCAGCAGCTCCTGGGGGACAGGGTTCAACGAGCAGTACTTC. It specifies CASSSWGTGFNEQYF.

This clonotype was detected ten times or more. This rearrangement joins TRBV6-1 to TRBJ1-5; D is unclear. Trimming took off 9 bases at V and 2 bases at J, with 17 bases between the two ends. The CDR3 totals 15 residues. Germline CDR1 and CDR2: MNHNS and SASEGT. CDR3 DNA sequence: TGTGCCAGTAGTCGGGGTCTGGAAGGCAATCAGCCCCAGCATTTT. Translation: CASSRGLEGNQPQHF.

This clonotype was counted many times. The chain has TRBV4-2 and TRBJ1-2; weak D call: TRBD1 (5 bases). Trimming pared 4 bases from V and 3 bases from J, leaving 12 bases between. CDR3 size: 14 residues. Germline V CDR1 and CDR2: LGHNA, YNFKEQ. For the CDR3, the DNA is TGTGCCAGCAGCCTAAACCCGACAGACTATGGCTACACCTTC. Amino acid sequence: CASSLNPTDYGYTF.

This clonotype occurred a few times. The V and J genes are TRBV20-1 and TRBJ2-2; unclear D gene. The V end was cut by 2 bases, the J end by 4 bases, with 5 bases between. Germline values: CDR1 DFQATT, CDR2 SNEGSKA (reference sequence). The CDR3 extends over 12 amino acids. The CDR3 spells CSARPPTGELFF. CDR3 DNA: TGCAGTGCTAGACCCCCCACCGGGGAGCTGTTTTTT.

The chain uses TRBV10-3 and TRBJ2-3; D is perhaps TRBD2 (5 bases). The CDR3 is made up of 11 amino acids. Trimming shortened V by 9 bases and J by 1 base, and 5 bases separated the two germline ends. CDR1 is ENHRY, CDR2 SYGVKD, per germline. The CDR3 here is CAISGTDTQYF. The DNA for the CDR3 is TGTGCCATTAGCGGCACAGATACGCAGTATTTT.

This clonotype was seen only a few times. The V gene is TRBV12-3 or TRBV12-4, the J gene TRBJ1-2, with 7 bases that match TRBD1. The CDR3 is 14 residues long. Trimming at V came to 6 bases and at J to 4 bases, leaving 8 bases not matched to a gene. The CDR3 DNA reads TGTGCCAGCAGCCGGGACAGCTCTGTCTATGGCTACACCTTC. This codes for CASSRDSSVYGYTF.

This clonotype was counted many times. The chain links TRBV29-1 to TRBJ2-2; D ambiguous. There are 14 residues in the CDR3. Per germline, CDR1 SQVTM and CDR2 ANQGSEA. V lost 4 bases and J lost 2, with 11 bases in between. The CDR3 protein is CSVAIPQNTGELFF. CDR3 nucleotide sequence: TGCAGCGTTGCTATTCCCCAAAACACCGGGGAGCTGTTTTTT.

This clonotype was seen at least ten times. The rearrangement joins TRBV5-1 to TRBJ2-2, with D maybe TRBD1 (5 bases). This CDR3 is 15 amino acids long. Looked up from germline, CDR1 is SGHRS and CDR2 is YFSETQ. Trimming removed 4 bases at V and 5 bases at J, with 15 bases between. CDR3 protein: CASSGAQIPTGELFF. CDR3 coding DNA: TGCGCCAGCAGCGGGGCTCAGATCCCGACCGGGGAGCTGTTTTTT. Combining the CDR3 with reference TRBV5-1 and TRBJ2-2 gives the whole variable domain KAGVTQTPRYLIKTRGQQVTLSCSPISGHRSVSWYQQTPGQGLQFLFEYFSETQRNKGNFPGRFSGRQFSNSRSEMNVSTLELGDSALYLCASSGAQIPTGELFFGEGSRLTVL.

The table lists this clonotype with many counts. The chain carries TRBV5-8 and TRBJ2-1; D unclear. In germline, CDR1 is SGHTS, CDR2 YDEGEE. The V end lost 2 bases, the J end lost 9 bases, and 6 bases lay between the germline ends. This CDR3 has 11 amino acids. Written as DNA, the CDR3 is TGTGCCAGCAGCTTTAGGGTTGAGCAGTTCTTC. The encoded protein is CASSFRVEQFF.

This clonotype came up a few times. V and J are TRBV10-3 and TRBJ2-2, with D maybe TRBD1 (6 bases). The CDR3 has 19 amino acids. Germline values: CDR1 ENHRY, CDR2 SYGVKD. The V gene lost 0 bases and the J gene lost 1 base, with 18 bases spanning the gap. CDR3 residues: CAISESVPGQYQNTGELFF. CDR3 bases: TGTGCCATCAGTGAGTCGGTACCCGGACAGTACCAGAACACCGGGGAGCTGTTTTTT.

This clonotype was counted many times. The chain couples TRBV6-2 or TRBV6-3 to TRBJ1-4; D gene ambiguous. V lost 4 bases to trimming and J lost 0 bases, with 12 bases between them. This CDR3 region has 16 residues. CDR1 is MNHEY, CDR2 SVGEGT, per germline. The CDR3 nucleotides read TGTGCCAGCAGTTCGGAAATGTTTACAACTAATGAAAAACTGTTTTTT. Protein: CASSSEMFTTNEKLFF.